This T cell receptor (beta chain) was retrieved from a study of blood T cell repertoires in COVID-19. Across the study: The study drew acute and convalescent COVID-19 samples from the United States, Italy and Spain. Sources were T cells, B-cell-depleted T cells, or PBMCs; the material itself was cDNA or gDNA.

In the source study's methods: Cell counts per sample came from amplifying reference gene primers. The table came from immunoSEQ multiplex PCR; TCRdb's copy has only in-frame clones and leaves some out. Clonal size and the V and J genes are those of that table, whereas D and trimming came from the DNA. Found here are 70,000 or so clones, roughly 74% of them singletons; the top ten hold around a sixth. The CDR3 consists of 14 residues. Per germline, CDR1 WNHNN and CDR2 SYGVQD (reference sequence). The trim removed 7 bases at V and 7 bases at J, leaving 8 bases unmatched. The origin of this receptor is a human donor in a cohort sampled during active COVID-19. The rearrangement joins TRBV10-1 to TRBJ2-1; 9 bases match TRBD1. Sequenced input: peripheral blood. Here the CDR3 reads CASKRDRESNEQFF. The CDR3 nucleotides read TGCGCCAGCAAACGGGACAGGGAAAGTAATGAGCAGTTCTTC.